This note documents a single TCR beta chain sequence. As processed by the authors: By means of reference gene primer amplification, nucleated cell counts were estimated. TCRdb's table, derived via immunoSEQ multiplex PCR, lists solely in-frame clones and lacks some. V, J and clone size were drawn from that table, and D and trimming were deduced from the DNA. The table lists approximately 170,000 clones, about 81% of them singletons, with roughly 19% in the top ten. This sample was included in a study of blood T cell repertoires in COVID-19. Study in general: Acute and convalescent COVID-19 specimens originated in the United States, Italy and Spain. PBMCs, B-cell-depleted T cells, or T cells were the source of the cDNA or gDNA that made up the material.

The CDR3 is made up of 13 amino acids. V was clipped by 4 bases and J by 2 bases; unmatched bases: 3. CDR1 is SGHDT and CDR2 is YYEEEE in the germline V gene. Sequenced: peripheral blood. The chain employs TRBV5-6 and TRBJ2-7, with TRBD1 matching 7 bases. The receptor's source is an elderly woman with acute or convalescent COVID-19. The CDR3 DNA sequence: TGTGCCAGCAGCATAGGGACAGCCTACGAGCAGTACTTC. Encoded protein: CASSIGTAYEQYF.